This T cell receptor beta chain was identified during a study of T-cell memory formation after mild COVID-19. Overall study: There were largely donor-specific TCR clusters.

As for this clonotype: Its antigen is undetermined.

Study observations and caveats: Contracting CD4+ clones lay largely in CM and EM, with CD8+ ones residing in EMRA. Clones shrinking from day 15 to 85 showed even CD4/CD8 mixes; later expanders tilted CD4+.

The TCR alpha and TCR beta cDNA libraries, bearing sample barcodes and UMIs, were generated by 5'RACE using constant-segment primers. TCRdb redid the calling of the 5' RACE reads with MiXCR, one entry per CDR3 protein. The sample lists some 43,000 distinct CDR3 sequences, 6.1% seen once, with 0.8% to 1% in the top ten. Germline values: CDR1 SGHRS, CDR2 YFSETQ. The CDR3 extends over 14 amino acids. With 1 base removed from V and 2 bases from J, the gap between germline ends came to 9 bases. This receptor was taken from an adult who had mild COVID-19 (a few samples of this study predate the infection). Cell type and time point are not known. Input material: PBMCs or a T cell subset sorted from them (not recorded which). This chain links TRBV5-1 with TRBJ1-2, with D unresolved. The CDR3 DNA reads as TGCGCCAGCAGCTTGTACAGCGAAAACTATGGCTACACCTTC. This sequence encodes CASSLYSENYGYTF.